This is a list of T cell receptor beta chains from one sample in a study of T cell responses to AZD1222 COVID-19 vaccine. Produced via immunoSEQ multiplex PCR; TCRdb's table is partial and in-frame only. The repertoire consists of about 140,000 clones, with approximately 89% occurring once and the leading ten covering 4.7%. This specimen was peripheral blood, taken on day 0 of AZD1222 vaccination. All receptors derive from an adult in good health. The CDR3 runs from the conserved cysteine through the conserved F or W. A D gene is named only where the DNA matches it firmly. Size tells how often a clone was seen (once, few, many) or the class of an expanded clone, and some rows leave it out.

d_gene	v_gene	abundance	j_gene	CDR3nt	CDR3aa
TRBD1	TRBV7-9	NA	TRBJ1-2	TGTGCCAGCAGCTCCACCTCCGGGACAGGGGGATGGGGCTACACCTTC	CASSSTSGTGGWGYTF
NA	TRBV11-2	once	TRBJ2-7	TGTGCCAGCAGCTTAGCCGCGCGGGACTACGAGCAGTACTTC	CASSLAARDYEQYF
NA	TRBV11-2	NA	TRBJ1-2	TGTGCCAGCAGCTTAAACTATGGCTACACCTTC	CASSLNYGYTF
TRBD1	TRBV10-3	NA	TRBJ2-1	TGTGCCATCAGTGGAAGCGCTACAGGGGGTACGGATGAGCAGTTCTTC	CAISGSATGGTDEQFF
NA	TRBV29-1	NA	TRBJ2-7	TGCAGCGTTGTAGGAGGTCGATCCTACGAGCAGTACTTC	CSVVGGRSYEQYF
NA	TRBV5-5	NA	TRBJ2-7	TGTGCCAGCAGCCTACAGGGAGTGGGCTCCTACGAGCAGTACTTC	CASSLQGVGSYEQYF
NA	TRBV30	NA	TRBJ1-3	TGTGCCTGGTCCACAGGGACTGGAAACACCATATATTTT	CAWSTGTGNTIYF
NA	TRBV10-3	few	TRBJ1-5	TGTGCCATCAGTGATAGTCGGGCAGGGTATAGCAATCAGCCCCAGCATTTT	CAISDSRAGYSNQPQHF
NA	TRBV10-1	NA	TRBJ1-1	TGCGCCAGCAGTGAGGAAATCACAGTGAACACTGAAGCTTTCTTT	CASSEEITVNTEAFF
NA	TRBV2	many	TRBJ1-4	TGTGCCAGCATTCGCAGGGTGACTGAAAAACTGTTTTTT	CASIRRVTEKLFF
NA	TRBV11-2	NA	TRBJ1-2	TGTGCCAGCAGCAATCCTGCCCGGCTCTATGGCTACACCTTC	CASSNPARLYGYTF
TRBD1	TRBV14	NA	TRBJ2-7	TGTGCCAGCAGCCGTAGGACAGGGTGGTCCTACGAGCAGTACTTC	CASSRRTGWSYEQYF
TRBD2	TRBV7-2	NA	TRBJ2-3	TGTGCCAGCAGCTTAGGACGGACTAGTCTTTACACAGATACGCAGTATTTT	CASSLGRTSLYTDTQYF
NA	TRBV7-9	NA	TRBJ2-5	TGTGCCAGCAGCTCACCTCAAGGCGGGGCGTGGGTTAGAGAGACCCAGTACTTC	CASSSPQGGAWVRETQYF
NA	TRBV9	NA	TRBJ2-1	TGTGCCAGCAGCGTAGGCGGGGGCAGCCTCTCCTACAATGAGCAGTTCTTC	CASSVGGGSLSYNEQFF
TRBD1	TRBV27	once	TRBJ1-5	TGTGCCAGCAGCCTCGACAGGGGTGGCAATCAGCCCCAGCATTTT	CASSLDRGGNQPQHF
NA	TRBV4-1	NA	TRBJ1-3	TGCGCCAGCAGCTCTAGACCCCAGGGGAGCTCTGGAAACACCATATATTTT	CASSSRPQGSSGNTIYF
NA	TRBV4-1	NA	TRBJ1-1	TGCGCCAGCAGCCAAAAATCAATGGAGATTCCAAACACTGAAGCTTTCTTT	CASSQKSMEIPNTEAFF
NA	TRBV7-2	few	TRBJ1-1	TGTGCCAGCAGCTTAGGTCAGAACACTGAAGCTTTCTTT	CASSLGQNTEAFF
NA	TRBV7-2	NA	TRBJ1-2	TGTGCCAGCAGCTTCGCGGGTAACTATGGCTACACCTTC	CASSFAGNYGYTF
NA	TRBV19	NA	TRBJ2-1	TGTGCCAGTAGCCTCCTGGGAGGCTTGATCTACAATGAGCAGTTCTTC	CASSLLGGLIYNEQFF
TRBD2	TRBV14	NA	TRBJ2-2	TGTGCCAGCAGCCAACGGCTAGCGGGACTCACCGGGGAGCTGTTTTTT	CASSQRLAGLTGELFF